The 21 T cell receptor beta chains listed next were all sequenced from one sample in a study of human T cells and chemical hapten exposure. The time point was: patch test 1, 2 weeks after DPC sensitization. As to treatment: therapeutic diphenylcyclopropenone sensitization with weekly scalp DPC. TCRdb recomputed calls from the RACE reads with MiXCR, one row per CDR3 protein. The sample carries 71,000 or so distinct CDR3 sequences, around 9.5% recorded once. The input for sequencing was whole blood, taken in connection with sensitization to the hapten diphenylcyclopropenone (DPC). The source is a woman in her thirties or forties with alopecia areata. Some clones in this sample may be carry-over from other donors' samples.

In this sample, this clonotype turned up many times. The chain joins TRBV29-1 to TRBJ1-1; unclear D gene. V shed 2 bases and J shed 5 bases, with 9 bases lying between them. Looked up from germline, CDR1 is SQVTM and CDR2 is ANQGSEA. This CDR3 is built from 12 residues. CDR3 DNA: TGCAGCGTTGAACGAGGAGGTACTGAAGCTTTCTTT. This translates into CSVERGGTEAFF.

This clonotype appeared many times. The DNA of the CDR3 is TGTGCCTCTGGGGCAGGGGGATCAGGAGCAAACACCATATATTTT. This sequence encodes CASGAGGSGANTIYF. The chain links TRBV7-9 to TRBJ1-3; 7 bases fit TRBD1. Trimming removed 11 bases from V and 6 bases from J; junction bases left unmatched: 16. Germline assignment: CDR1 SEHNR and CDR2 FQNEAQ (reference sequence). The CDR3 is made up of 15 amino acids.

There are many counts of this clonotype. The CDR3, as DNA: TGTGCCAGCAGTAAACAGAATGAAAAACTGTTTTTT. This encodes CASSKQNEKLFF. This chain links TRBV6-6 with TRBJ1-4; D unclear. The germline CDR1 and CDR2 sequences are MNHNY and SVGAGI (reference sequence). With 5 bases removed from V and 5 bases from J, the gap between germline ends came to 6 bases. The CDR3 length is 12 residues.

This clonotype has only a few counts. V gene TRBV6-2 or TRBV6-3 combines with J gene TRBJ2-5; 10 bases are shared with TRBD2. V lost 4 bases to trimming and J lost 2 bases; unmatched junction nucleotides: 13. Germline V lookup: CDR1 MNHEY, CDR2 SVGEGT. This CDR3 region has 18 residues. The CDR3 sequence is CASSFALHLAGAQETQYF. The DNA of the CDR3 is TGTGCCAGCAGTTTCGCGCTTCACCTAGCGGGGGCACAAGAGACCCAGTACTTC.

The sample holds a few counts of this clonotype. The gene calls are TRBV10-3 and TRBJ1-1, with a possible D match to TRBD1 (5 bases). The CDR3 is 12 residues long. Trimming removed 7 bases from V and 0 bases from J, with 6 bases in between. Germline V gives CDR1 ENHRY, CDR2 SYGVKD. The CDR3 spells CAITDMNTEAFF. The CDR3 nucleotides are TGTGCCATCACGGACATGAACACTGAAGCTTTCTTT.

The sample holds a few counts of this clonotype. The rearrangement uses TRBV11-2 and TRBJ2-1; no definite D call. In germline, CDR1 is SGHAT, CDR2 FQNNGV. This CDR3 is 15 amino acids long. V lost 1 base, J lost 6 bases, and 13 bases lay in between. DNA for the CDR3: TGTGCCAGCAGCTTAGGGGCTGCGTGGGGCAATGAGCAGTTCTTC. It codes for CASSLGAAWGNEQFF.

This clonotype came up many times. The CDR3 loop reads CASSFGQYNSPLHF. CDR3 coding DNA: TGCGCCAGCAGCTTTGGACAGTATAATTCACCCCTCCACTTT. The chain uses TRBV5-1 and TRBJ1-6; a weak D match, TRBD1 (6 bases). V was pared by 2 bases and J by 4 bases, with 7 bases between. This CDR3 region has 14 residues. Germline V gene data show CDR1 as SGHRS and CDR2 as YFSETQ.

This clonotype was seen many times. The genes are TRBV20-1 and TRBJ2-2; 12 positions match TRBD2. Germline V gene data show CDR1 as DFQATT and CDR2 as SNEGSKA (reference sequence). V lost 0 bases and J lost 5; bases outside the gene matches: 7. This CDR3 spans 17 amino acids. The CDR3 bases are TGCAGTGCTAGAGACCCTAGCGGGGGGGCAGAAACCGGGGAGCTGTTTTTT. Amino acids: CSARDPSGGAETGELFF.

The chain recombines TRBV6-5 with TRBJ1-2; unclear D gene. CDR1 MNHEY and CDR2 SVGAGI come from the germline V gene. V was trimmed by 6 bases and J by 4 bases, leaving 15 bases between them. There are 14 residues in the CDR3. CDR3 coding DNA: TGTGCCAGCAGGAGACCTGAACCCCCCTATGGCTACACCTTC. Amino acid sequence: CASRRPEPPYGYTF.

In its sample, this clonotype was seen many times. The chain carries TRBV12-3 or TRBV12-4 and TRBJ1-2; D gene ambiguous. V was pared by 2 bases and J by 8 bases, with 12 bases between. The length of the CDR3 is 13 residues. Here the CDR3 reads CASSLPLARGYTF. CDR3 DNA: TGTGCCAGCAGTTTACCCCTTGCCCGGGGCTACACCTTC.

The chain combines TRBV5-1 with TRBJ1-4, with unresolved D. Germline CDR1 SGHRS, CDR2 YFSETQ. The V gene lost 3 bases and the J gene lost 4 bases, with 7 bases spanning the gap. This CDR3 comprises 13 residues. The CDR3 sequence: CASSSGNNEKLFF. CDR3 DNA: TGCGCCAGCAGCTCCGGGAATAATGAAAAACTGTTTTTT. Full variable domain (missing parts from reference TRBV5-1 and TRBJ1-4): KAGVTQTPRYLIKTRGQQVTLSCSPISGHRSVSWYQQTPGQGLQFLFEYFSETQRNKGNFPGRFSGRQFSNSRSEMNVSTLELGDSALYLCASSSGNNEKLFFGSGTQLSVL.

This clonotype was observed at least ten times. The V call is TRBV20-1, the J call TRBJ2-7; TRBD1 is a possible D gene (5 bases). Germline CDR1 is DFQATT and CDR2 is SNEGSKA (reference sequence). V dropped 5 bases and J dropped 4 bases, with 18 bases sitting between them. The CDR3 extends over 14 amino acids. CDR3 in DNA: TGCAGTGCTCTCTCCGGAAGGGGAACATACGAGCAGTACTTC. The encoded protein is CSALSGRGTYEQYF.

This clonotype has a count of ten or more. The V call is TRBV12-3 or TRBV12-4, the J call TRBJ1-4; D gene unclear. Trimming removed 5 bases at V and 8 bases at J, with 18 bases between. This CDR3 spans 15 amino acids. In DNA form, the CDR3 reads TGTGCCAGCAGTCCCTCCTCGACTTCTCTGGAAAAACTGTTTTTT. Translated: CASSPSSTSLEKLFF.

This clonotype has a count of ten or more. The CDR3 bases are TGTGCCAGCAGCTTTTTAAGACTGGGGGCTGGAGCTTTCTTT. This codes for CASSFLRLGAGAFF. The chain has TRBV7-9 and TRBJ1-1; possibly TRBD1 for D (6 bases). Trimming took 3 bases from V and 10 from J, leaving 18 bases between them. Per germline, CDR1 SEHNR and CDR2 FQNEAQ (reference sequence). This CDR3 spans 14 amino acids.

This clonotype was found many times. The chain combines TRBV29-1 with TRBJ1-5; D gene unclear. Deletions cut 3 bases from V and 11 bases from J, with 17 bases between. The CDR3 extends over 13 amino acids. Germline V gene lookup returns CDR1 SQVTM and CDR2 ANQGSEA. The CDR3 spells CSVEVAEQSAQHF. The CDR3 region has the DNA TGCAGCGTTGAGGTCGCGGAACAATCAGCCCAGCATTTT.

In its sample, this clonotype was seen many times. The V call is TRBV10-3, the J call TRBJ2-2; no clear D. V shed 7 bases and J shed 1 base, with 10 bases lying between them. Germline loops: CDR1 ENHRY, CDR2 SYGVKD. CDR3 length equals 14 residues. The CDR3: CAIKPNLNTGELFF. The CDR3 DNA sequence: TGTGCCATCAAGCCCAACCTGAACACCGGGGAGCTGTTTTTT.

This clonotype was counted at least ten times. The chain has TRBV7-8 and TRBJ1-3; 8 nucleotides match TRBD1. V lost 5 bases and J lost 4; bases outside the gene matches: 7. This CDR3 is built from 15 residues. Germline assignment: CDR1 SGHVS and CDR2 FQNEAQ. CDR3 in DNA: TGTGCCAGCAGCATAGACAGGGGCGGGGGAAACACCATATATTTT. It is translated as CASSIDRGGGNTIYF. The whole variable domain, remainder taken from reference TRBV7-8 and TRBJ1-3, is GAGVSQSPRYKVAKRGQDVALRCDPISGHVSLFWYQQALGQGPEFLTYFQNEAQLDKSGLPSDRFFAERPEGSVSTLKIQRTQQEDSAVYLCASSIDRGGGNTIYFGEGSWLTVV.

This clonotype has just a few counts. The V call is TRBV29-1, the J call TRBJ1-2; D remains unclear. Germline CDR1 reads SQVTM; CDR2 reads ANQGSEA. V lost 7 bases, J lost 2 bases, and 14 bases lay in between. The CDR3 contains 13 residues. CDR3: CSAPNSPNYGYTF. The CDR3, as DNA: TGCAGCGCTCCAAACTCGCCAAACTATGGCTACACCTTC.

There are many counts of this clonotype. The chain links TRBV20-1 to TRBJ1-1; TRBD1 might be the D (5 bases). This CDR3 contains 12 residues. Germline values: CDR1 DFQATT, CDR2 SNEGSKA (reference sequence). The V and J ends lost 6 bases and 4 bases respectively, with 12 bases between them. The DNA of the CDR3 is TGCAGTGCCCCTGGGGGTTTCACTGAAGCTTTCTTT. It specifies CSAPGGFTEAFF.

The chain carries TRBV11-2 and TRBJ2-2, with 10 positions matching TRBD1. This CDR3 spans 17 amino acids. Trimming removed 5 bases from V and 5 bases from J; junction bases left unmatched: 11. The germline V gene encodes CDR1 SGHAT and CDR2 FQNNGV. CDR3 protein: CASSPRTGGFLTGELFF. DNA of the CDR3: TGTGCCAGCAGCCCGAGGACAGGGGGTTTCCTAACCGGGGAGCTGTTTTTT. Full variable domain (outside the CDR3, taken from reference TRBV11-2 and TRBJ2-2): EAGVAQSPRYKIIEKRQSVAFWCNPISGHATLYWYQQILGQGPKLLIQFQNNGVVDDSQLPKDRFSAERLKGVDSTLKIQPAKLEDSAVYLCASSPRTGGFLTGELFFGEGSRLTVL.

The J gene is TRBJ2-7, the V gene TRBV29-1; TRBD2 matches at 7 bases. Germline trimming cut 4 bases from V and 6 bases from J; bases unmatched to any gene: 9. Germline assignment: CDR1 SQVTM and CDR2 ANQGSEA. The CDR3 runs 13 residues. CDR3 nucleotide sequence: TGCAGCGTTGGGGACTACCTTGGGGCCGAGCAGTACTTC. This sequence encodes CSVGDYLGAEQYF.